These 27 T cell receptor beta chains were all obtained from the same sample, sequenced in a study of beta chain features in type 1 diabetes. Study conclusions and caveats: Type 1 diabetes patients had moderately but significantly shorter TCRB CDR3s in all four CD4+ subsets.

Expressed TCRB transcripts were sequenced because the entire RNA isolate underwent reverse transcription. Profiling relied on immunoSEQ multiplex PCR, and the TCRdb table lists in-frame clones only, not all of them. The sample includes about 270,000 clones, roughly 13% of them seen just once. These receptors lack a known antigen. Sequencing was performed on naive CD4+ T cells from blood. The receptor set was obtained from a man in his thirties or forties with type 1 diabetes.

The chain recombines TRBV28 with TRBJ2-2; D remains ambiguous. The CDR3 consists of 13 residues. V was shortened by 8 bases and J by 0 bases, with 7 bases between the two germline ends. The V gene's germline CDR1 is MDHEN and CDR2 SYDVKM. CDR3 sequence reads: CASQNPNTGELFF. In nucleotides, the CDR3 is TGTGCCAGCCAGAACCCGAACACCGGGGAGCTGTTTTTT.

In this sample, this clone turned up a few times. V and J are TRBV19 and TRBJ2-3; TRBD1 matches at 8 bases. Germline trimming cut 2 bases from V and 6 bases from J; bases unmatched to any gene: 4. The CDR3 loop spans 14 amino acids. Germline V gives CDR1 LNHDA, CDR2 SQIVND (reference sequence). The CDR3 reads CASSITRGQDTQYF. CDR3 bases: TGTGCCAGTAGTATAACCAGGGGGCAGGATACGCAGTATTTT.

The chain combines TRBV7-2 with TRBJ2-3, with 9 bases aligning to TRBD2. V shed 5 bases and J 6 bases; nucleotides not matched to a gene: 9. The germline V gene has CDR1 SGHTA and CDR2 FQGNSA. The CDR3 is 15 amino acids. The CDR3 region is CASSPQAGGPDTQYF. As DNA, the CDR3 is TGTGCCAGCAGCCCCCAGGCGGGAGGGCCGGATACGCAGTATTTT. Complete variable domain (other parts from reference TRBV7-2 and TRBJ2-3): GAGVSQSPSNKVTEKGKDVELRCDPISGHTALYWYRQSLGQGLEFLIYFQGNSAPDKSGLPSDRFSAERTGGSVSTLTIQRTQQEDSAVYLCASSPQAGGPDTQYFGPGTRLTVL.

The V call is TRBV7-2, the J call TRBJ2-1; TRBD2 might be the D (6 bases). This CDR3 has 14 amino acids. Between the trimmed V and J ends, which lost 4 bases and 9 bases, there was a span of 16 bases. Germline V gene data show CDR1 as SGHTA and CDR2 as FQGNSA. In DNA, the CDR3 is TGTGCCAGCAGCTCAACGACTAGTTCCAGTGAGCAGTTCTTC. Its translation is CASSSTTSSSEQFF.

This chain uses TRBV5-1 with TRBJ1-1; D remains unclear. Trimming shortened V by 0 bases and J by 2 bases, and 8 bases separated the two germline ends. Per the germline V gene, CDR1 is SGHRS and CDR2 is YFSETQ. This CDR3 comprises 14 residues. As DNA, the CDR3 is TGCGCCAGCAGCTTGGGGGCAGGAAACACTGAAGCTTTCTTT. Translation: CASSLGAGNTEAFF.

This chain connects TRBV4-3 to TRBJ1-1, with D perhaps TRBD1 (5 bases). The V and J ends lost 6 bases and 1 base respectively, with 9 bases between them. The germline V gene encodes CDR1 LGHNA and CDR2 YSLEER. This CDR3 comprises 13 residues. The CDR3 DNA follows: TGCGCCAGCAGTTGGGGGGGGAACACTGAAGCTTTCTTT. It yields the protein CASSWGGNTEAFF.

The chain employs TRBV7-9 and TRBJ1-5; 7 nucleotides agree with TRBD1. V was pared by 7 bases and J by 6 bases, with 6 bases of the junction left unmatched. The CDR3 consists of 13 residues. In germline, CDR1 is SEHNR, CDR2 FQNEAQ (reference sequence). The CDR3 here is CASTQTGSQPQHF. CDR3 nucleotides: TGTGCCAGCACCCAGACAGGGTCTCAGCCCCAGCATTTT.

There are a few counts of this clone. The chain recombines TRBV18 with TRBJ2-2; possibly TRBD2 for D (6 bases). V was shortened by 2 bases and J by 5 bases, with 12 bases between the two germline ends. The CDR3 has 15 residues. Per the germline V gene, CDR1 is KGHSH and CDR2 is LQKENI. CDR3 coding DNA: TGTGCCAGCTCACCAAATCCTAGCGTGACCGGGGAGCTGTTTTTT. Translating it yields CASSPNPSVTGELFF.

This rearrangement joins TRBV10-3 to TRBJ2-3, with D possibly matching TRBD2 (5 bases). V gave up 4 bases and J gave up 2 bases, with 13 bases separating them. This CDR3 contains 15 residues. Germline V CDR1 and CDR2: ENHRY, SYGVKD. The chain's CDR3 is CAISALTGSTDTQYF. CDR3 DNA: TGTGCCATCAGTGCTCTTACGGGGTCCACAGATACGCAGTATTTT.

This clone was found a few times. V usage is TRBV7-2 and J usage is TRBJ2-3; D unresolved. The CDR3 has 13 amino acids. Germline CDR1 SGHTA, CDR2 FQGNSA. The V end was cut by 5 bases, the J end by 2 bases, with 8 bases between. The CDR3 region has the DNA TGTGCCAGCAGCCCCCCAGTCACAGATACGCAGTATTTT. Translated, it gives CASSPPVTDTQYF.

The genes are TRBV27 and TRBJ2-3, with TRBD2 as a possible D gene (5 bases). The ends were cut back, 8 bases at V and 2 bases at J, with 8 bases in the middle. CDR3 length equals 12 residues. CDR1 and CDR2 from the germline V gene are MNHEY and SMNVEV (reference sequence). This chain's CDR3 is CASGGYTDTQYF. The CDR3 DNA follows: TGTGCCAGCGGAGGATACACAGATACGCAGTATTTT.

The genes are TRBV7-9 and TRBJ1-4, with 8 bases fitting TRBD1. The CDR3 sequence is 15 residues long. Trimming at V came to 4 bases and at J to 8 bases, leaving 9 bases not matched to a gene. The germline V gene has CDR1 SEHNR and CDR2 FQNEAQ (reference sequence). CDR3 sequence reads: CASSSHDRGNEKLFF. CDR3 bases: TGTGCCAGCAGCTCACATGACAGGGGCAACGAAAAACTGTTTTTT. The whole variable domain, filled in from reference TRBV7-9 and TRBJ1-4, reads DTGVSQNPRHKITKRGQNVTFRCDPISEHNRLYWYRQTLGQGPEFLTYFQNEAQLEKSRLLSDRFSAERPKGSFSTLEIQRTEQGDSAMYLCASSSHDRGNEKLFFGSGTQLSVL.

J is TRBJ2-2 and V is TRBV5-4; 10 bases map to TRBD2. The CDR3 has 16 amino acids. Looked up from germline, CDR1 is SGHNT and CDR2 is YYREEE (reference sequence). Trimming cost V 1 base and J 4 bases; bases outside gene matches: 4. The CDR3 sequence is CASSLSGRARTGELFF. The CDR3 coding sequence is TGTGCCAGCAGCTTGAGCGGGAGGGCCCGCACCGGGGAGCTGTTTTTT.

A remark on this clone: The junction and the germline gene differ at one end; a read error may be behind it. The V gene is TRBV7-7, the J gene TRBJ2-5, with D maybe TRBD1 (6 bases). The CDR3 length is 13 residues. CDR1 is SSHAT, CDR2 FNYEAQ, per germline (reference sequence). In DNA, the CDR3 is TGTGCTAGCAGCTTAGCCAGGGGAGAGACCCAGTACTTC. It codes for CASSLARGETQYF.

The chain recombines TRBV11-1 with TRBJ2-7, with D perhaps matching TRBD2 (5 bases). Trimming removed 0 bases from V and 1 base from J, with 10 bases in between. Germline V gene lookup returns CDR1 SGHAT and CDR2 FQDESV (reference sequence). The CDR3 runs 15 residues. Written as DNA, the CDR3 is TGTGCCAGCAGCTTAGCCGCGGACTCTTCCTACGAGCAGTACTTC. Residues: CASSLAADSSYEQYF.

The genes are TRBV7-9 and TRBJ1-1; no reliable D call. This CDR3 region has 10 residues. CDR1 and CDR2 from the germline V gene are SEHNR and FQNEAQ (reference sequence). Trimming stripped 9 bases from V and 1 base from J, with 3 bases between. CDR3 loop: CASRNTEAFF. The CDR3 nucleotides are TGTGCCAGTCGGAACACTGAAGCTTTCTTT.

The chain couples TRBV11-2 to TRBJ1-5; D is unclear. Germline V gives CDR1 SGHAT, CDR2 FQNNGV. The CDR3 has 14 amino acids. Trimming cost V 3 bases and J 4 bases, with 10 bases left between them. CDR3 sequence reads: CASSLRRGNQPQHF. DNA for the CDR3: TGTGCCAGCAGCTTGCGACGGGGAAATCAGCCCCAGCATTTT.

The chain is built from TRBV20-1 and TRBJ2-3; D is unclear. V lost 6 bases and J lost 7, with 5 bases in between. This CDR3 spans 9 amino acids. From germline, CDR1 is DFQATT and CDR2 SNEGSKA (reference sequence). The CDR3 spells CSAINTQYF. In nucleotides, the CDR3 is TGCAGTGCCATCAATACGCAGTATTTT.

CDR3 in DNA: TGTGCCAGCAGCCCAGACTCACAGGTACCCGGTGAGCAGTTCTTC. Translating gives CASSPDSQVPGEQFF. The rearrangement joins TRBV7-6 to TRBJ2-1; D might be TRBD1 (5 bases). From germline, CDR1 is SGHVS and CDR2 FNYEAQ. The CDR3 extends over 15 amino acids. The ends were cut back, 5 bases at V and 9 bases at J, with 20 bases in the middle.

The chain employs TRBV19 and TRBJ2-1; 10 positions agree with TRBD2. The CDR3 length is 16 residues. The J segment lost 0 bases and the V segment lost 1 base, leaving 0 bases of the junction unmatched. Per germline, CDR1 LNHDA and CDR2 SQIVND (reference sequence). As DNA, the CDR3 is TGTGCCAGTAGTATAGTAGCGGGAGGCTCCTACAATGAGCAGTTCTTC. As protein: CASSIVAGGSYNEQFF.

This clone showed up just a few times. The chain recombines TRBV19 with TRBJ2-1, with a weak D call TRBD2 (5 bases). The V end lost 1 base, the J end lost 7 bases, and 8 bases lay between the germline ends. Germline V gives CDR1 LNHDA, CDR2 SQIVND (reference sequence). The CDR3 is made up of 13 amino acids. CDR3 residues: CASSIGRLNEQFF. For the CDR3, the DNA is TGTGCCAGTAGTATAGGGAGGCTAAATGAGCAGTTCTTC.

This clone has only a few counts. The chain employs TRBV27 and TRBJ2-3, with no clear D. There are 10 residues in the CDR3. Germline lookup yields CDR1 MNHEY and CDR2 SMNVEV (reference sequence). Between the trimmed V and J ends, which lost 8 bases and 4 bases, there was a span of 4 bases. CDR3 nucleotide sequence: TGTGCCAGCGGCCCAGATACGCAGTATTTT. Its protein product is CASGPDTQYF.

This clone appeared a few times. The chain joins TRBV6-1 to TRBJ2-3; the match to TRBD1 covers 9 bases. Germline V lookup: CDR1 MNHNS, CDR2 SASEGT. Trimming removed 4 bases from V and 2 bases from J; junction bases left unmatched: 7. This CDR3 has 16 amino acids. The CDR3 here is CASSGSGTGYTDTQYF. The CDR3 bases are TGTGCCAGCAGTGGCTCCGGGACAGGGTACACAGATACGCAGTATTTT.

This clone showed up just a few times. V is TRBV28 and J is TRBJ2-1; 10 bases are a match to TRBD2. J gave up 7 bases and V 8 bases, and 8 bases lay outside the gene matches. There are 14 residues in the CDR3. Germline loops: CDR1 MDHEN, CDR2 SYDVKM. The chain's CDR3 is CASRFSGRYNEQFF. In nucleotides, the CDR3 is TGTGCCAGCCGCTTTAGCGGGAGGTATAATGAGCAGTTCTTC.

The chain recombines TRBV5-1 with TRBJ2-7; possibly TRBD1 for D (6 bases). The CDR3 is made up of 14 amino acids. Looked up from germline, CDR1 is SGHRS and CDR2 is YFSETQ. Trimming left V 3 bases short and J 6 bases short, with 16 bases between. Here the CDR3 reads CASSSGSTGSEQYF. The CDR3 nucleotides read TGCGCCAGCAGCTCGGGAAGTACAGGGTCCGAGCAGTACTTC.

The CDR3 spells CASSLGYGASVQTQYF. As DNA, the CDR3 is TGCGCCAGCAGCTTGGGGTACGGGGCTAGCGTCCAGACCCAGTACTTC. This chain links TRBV5-1 with TRBJ2-5; D possibly corresponds to TRBD2 (6 bases). The CDR3 is 16 amino acids. CDR1 and CDR2 from the germline V gene are SGHRS and YFSETQ. V was trimmed by 0 bases and J by 6 bases, leaving 18 bases between them.

The chain uses TRBV9 and TRBJ2-1; 7 bases are shared with TRBD1. The germline V gene encodes CDR1 SGDLS and CDR2 YYNGEE. The V gene end was trimmed by 6 bases and the J gene end by 2 bases; junction bases not matched to a gene: 11. CDR3 size: 16 residues. CDR3 bases: TGTGCCAGCAAGTTGTATCCGGGACAGCCCTACAATGAGCAGTTCTTC. This sequence encodes CASKLYPGQPYNEQFF.